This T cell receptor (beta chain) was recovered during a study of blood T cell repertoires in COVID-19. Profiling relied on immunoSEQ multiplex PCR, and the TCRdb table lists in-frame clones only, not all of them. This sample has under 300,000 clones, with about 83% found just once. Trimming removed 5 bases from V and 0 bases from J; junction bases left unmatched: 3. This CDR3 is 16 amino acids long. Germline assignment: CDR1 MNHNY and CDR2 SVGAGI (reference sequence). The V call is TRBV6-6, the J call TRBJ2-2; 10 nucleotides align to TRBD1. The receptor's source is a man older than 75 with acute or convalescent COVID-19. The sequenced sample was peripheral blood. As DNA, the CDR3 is TGTGCCAGCAGTCGAGGGACAGGGGCGAACACCGGGGAGCTGTTTTTT. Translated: CASSRGTGANTGELFF.